This is a list of T cell receptor beta chains from one sample in a study of naive CD8 T cells in extremely preterm neonates. Data came from immunoSEQ multiplex PCR; TCRdb stores just in-frame clones and leaves some out. The data show about 5,000 clones, with 95% to 97% seen just once and over 7% held by the top ten. The sequencing sample was made of naive CD8+ T cells from blood. The origin of the receptors is a human donor in good health. The conserved cysteine and the conserved F or W are not part of the CDR3 here. D genes are given only for firm matches.

d_gene | v_gene | CDR3aa
TRBD1 | TRBV19 | ASSLPGQGLAGNTIY
TRBD1 | TRBV11-1 | ASSSSRGRGQTQY
NA | TRBV4-2 | ASSQSRGETANVLT
TRBD2 | TRBV6-1 | ASSGRTSGGDPQY
TRBD1 | TRBV10-3 | AISERTGEEPEAF
NA | TRBV28 | ASSSTWAGANSNQPQH
TRBD1 | TRBV4-3 | ASSQAGGSYNEQF
TRBD1 | TRBV25-1 | ASSETGVAGELF
TRBD2 | TRBV6-5 | ASTLGLAQDEQY
NA | TRBV9 | ASSARQNFNEKLF
NA | TRBV27 | ASSPRVSTDTQY
NA | TRBV4-1 | ASSPVTANYGYT
NA | TRBV13 | ASSSLTTRVGSSYEQY
NA | TRBV4-1 | ASSHPNTGELF
NA | TRBV27 | ASSLSIGAAETQY
TRBD1 | TRBV27 | ASSGTGVIGGANVLT
TRBD1 | TRBV9 | ASSVLTETGGGGYGYT
TRBD1 | TRBV4-1 | ASSQGGTGAGELF
TRBD1 | TRBV2 | ASRVTGDSNQPQH
TRBD2 | TRBV7-2 | ASSALPGLEDNEQF
NA | TRBV6-5 | ASSWDMYYNEQF
TRBD1 | TRBV6-1 | ASSGGQGLWTDTQY
NA | TRBV7-8 | ASSSVGGQETQY
NA | TRBV4-2 | ASSQGAGNEQF
TRBD2 | TRBV9 | ASSGLAGEVDTQY
TRBD2 | TRBV7-9 | ASSLPGTSGSFEQF
NA | TRBV19 | ASRLSGRASNEQF
NA | TRBV27 | ASSLVAPPMNTEAF
NA | TRBV2 | ASRQGSEAF
TRBD1 | TRBV7-9 | ASSLQGAGEQY
TRBD2 | TRBV4-2 | ASSQVLTSGRAYQETQY
TRBD1 | TRBV6-1 | ARGGNTGELF
NA | TRBV19 | ASSPRRQLLNTEAF
TRBD2 | TRBV27 | ASNLAGGQDTQY
NA | TRBV11-2 | ASSLRGGGGASTEAF
TRBD2 | TRBV7-9 | ASSFPGGPVYNEQF
NA | TRBV28 | ASSPFTGVTYNEQF
NA | TRBV28 | ASSLPLQYQPQH